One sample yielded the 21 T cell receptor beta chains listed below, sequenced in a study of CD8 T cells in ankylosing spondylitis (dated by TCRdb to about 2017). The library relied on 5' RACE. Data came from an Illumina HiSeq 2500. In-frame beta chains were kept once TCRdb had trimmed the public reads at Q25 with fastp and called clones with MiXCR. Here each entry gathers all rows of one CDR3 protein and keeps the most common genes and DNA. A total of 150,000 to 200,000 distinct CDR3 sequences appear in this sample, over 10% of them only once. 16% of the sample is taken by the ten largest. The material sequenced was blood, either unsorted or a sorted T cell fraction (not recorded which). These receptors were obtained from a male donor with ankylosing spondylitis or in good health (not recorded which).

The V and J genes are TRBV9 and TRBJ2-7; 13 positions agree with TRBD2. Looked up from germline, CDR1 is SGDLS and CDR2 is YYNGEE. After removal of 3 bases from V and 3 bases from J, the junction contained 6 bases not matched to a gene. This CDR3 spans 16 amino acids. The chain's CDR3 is CASSAKGLAGFYEQYF. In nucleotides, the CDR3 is TGTGCCAGCAGCGCAAAGGGACTAGCGGGATTCTACGAGCAGTACTTC.

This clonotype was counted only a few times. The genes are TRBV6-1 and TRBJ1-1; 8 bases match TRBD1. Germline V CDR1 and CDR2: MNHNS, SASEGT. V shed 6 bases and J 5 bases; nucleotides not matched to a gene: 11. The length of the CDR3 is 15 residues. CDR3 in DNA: TGTGCCAGCAGCAAAAGGCCGACAGGGGAGACTGAAGCTTTCTTT. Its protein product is CASSKRPTGETEAFF.

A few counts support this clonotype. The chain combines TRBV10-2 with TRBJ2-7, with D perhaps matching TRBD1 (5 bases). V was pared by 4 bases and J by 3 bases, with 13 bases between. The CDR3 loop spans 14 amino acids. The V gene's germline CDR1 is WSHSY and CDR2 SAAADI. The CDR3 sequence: CASSVAGIIYEQYF. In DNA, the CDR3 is TGCGCCAGCAGTGTGGCAGGGATTATCTACGAGCAGTACTTC.

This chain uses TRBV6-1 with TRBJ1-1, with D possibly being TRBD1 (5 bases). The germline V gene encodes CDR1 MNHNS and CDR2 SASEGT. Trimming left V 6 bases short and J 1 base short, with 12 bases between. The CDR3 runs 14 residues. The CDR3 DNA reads TGTGCCAGCAGCCCCGGGGCTACGAACACTGAAGCTTTCTTT. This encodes CASSPGATNTEAFF.

This CDR3 is CASSQWGLNEKLFF. The CDR3 DNA follows: TGTGCCAGCAGCCAATGGGGGCTGAATGAAAAACTGTTTTTT. The chain couples TRBV27 to TRBJ1-4; tentative D call: TRBD1 (6 bases). Germline assignment: CDR1 MNHEY and CDR2 SMNVEV (reference sequence). V lost 6 bases, J lost 5 bases, and 13 bases lay in between. The length of the CDR3 is 14 residues.

Here the CDR3 reads CASSVATRGPMNTEAFF. CDR3 DNA sequence: TGTGCCAGCAGCGTAGCTACACGGGGACCCATGAACACTGAAGCTTTCTTT. The rearrangement joins TRBV9 to TRBJ1-1; D is possibly TRBD1 (5 bases). V dropped 0 bases and J dropped 0 bases, with 15 bases sitting between them. Germline V gene lookup returns CDR1 SGDLS and CDR2 YYNGEE. The CDR3 spans 17 residues. Variable domain in full (rest from reference TRBV9 and TRBJ1-1): DSGVTQTPKHLITATGQRVTLRCSPRSGDLSVYWYQQSLDQGLQFLIQYYNGEERAKGNILERFSAQQFPDLHSELNLSSLELGDSALYFCASSVATRGPMNTEAFFGQGTRLTVV.

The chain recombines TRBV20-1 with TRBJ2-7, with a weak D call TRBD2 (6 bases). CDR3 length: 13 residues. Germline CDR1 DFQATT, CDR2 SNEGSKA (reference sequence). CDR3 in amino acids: CSPRELGSYEQYF. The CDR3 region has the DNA TGCAGCCCTCGGGAGTTGGGTTCCTACGAGCAGTACTTC.

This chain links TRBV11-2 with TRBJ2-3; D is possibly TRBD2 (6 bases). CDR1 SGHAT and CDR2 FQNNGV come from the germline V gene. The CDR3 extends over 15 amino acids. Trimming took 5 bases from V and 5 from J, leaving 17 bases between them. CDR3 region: CASSPWASALDTQYF. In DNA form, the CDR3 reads TGTGCCAGCAGCCCTTGGGCTAGCGCTTTAGATACGCAGTATTTT.

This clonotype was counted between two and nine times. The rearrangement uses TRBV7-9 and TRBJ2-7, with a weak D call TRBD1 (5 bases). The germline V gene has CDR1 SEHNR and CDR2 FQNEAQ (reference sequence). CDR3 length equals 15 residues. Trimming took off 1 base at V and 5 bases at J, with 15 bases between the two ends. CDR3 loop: CASSLDGATENEQYF. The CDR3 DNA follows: TGTGCCAGCAGCTTAGATGGGGCGACTGAGAACGAGCAGTACTTC.

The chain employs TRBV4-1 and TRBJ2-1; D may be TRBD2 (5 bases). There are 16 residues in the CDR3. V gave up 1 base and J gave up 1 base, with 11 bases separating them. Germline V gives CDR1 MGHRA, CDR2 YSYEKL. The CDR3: CASSQGRVASYNEQFF. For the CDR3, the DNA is TGCGCCAGCAGCCAAGGTAGAGTAGCGTCCTACAATGAGCAGTTCTTC.

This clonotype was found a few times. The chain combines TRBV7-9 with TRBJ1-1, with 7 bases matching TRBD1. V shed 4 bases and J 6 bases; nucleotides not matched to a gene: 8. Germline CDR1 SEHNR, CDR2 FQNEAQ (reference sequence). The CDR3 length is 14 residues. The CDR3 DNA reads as TGTGCCAGCAGCTCAGGGACAGTGGGACCTGAAGCTTTCTTT. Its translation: CASSSGTVGPEAFF.

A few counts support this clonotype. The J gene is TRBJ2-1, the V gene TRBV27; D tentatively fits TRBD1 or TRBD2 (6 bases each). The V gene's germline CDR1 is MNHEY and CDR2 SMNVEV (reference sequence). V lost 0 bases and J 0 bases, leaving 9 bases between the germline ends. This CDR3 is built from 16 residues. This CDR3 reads CASSLSGGNSYNEQFF. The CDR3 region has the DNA TGTGCCAGCAGTTTATCGGGGGGCAACTCCTACAATGAGCAGTTCTTC.

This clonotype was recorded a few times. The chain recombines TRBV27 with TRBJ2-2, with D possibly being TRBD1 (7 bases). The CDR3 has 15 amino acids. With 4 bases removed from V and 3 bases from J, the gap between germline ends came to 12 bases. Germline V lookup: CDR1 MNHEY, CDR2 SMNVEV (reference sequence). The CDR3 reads CASSSRDSYTGELFF. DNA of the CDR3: TGTGCCAGCAGTTCGCGGGACAGCTACACCGGGGAGCTGTTTTTT.

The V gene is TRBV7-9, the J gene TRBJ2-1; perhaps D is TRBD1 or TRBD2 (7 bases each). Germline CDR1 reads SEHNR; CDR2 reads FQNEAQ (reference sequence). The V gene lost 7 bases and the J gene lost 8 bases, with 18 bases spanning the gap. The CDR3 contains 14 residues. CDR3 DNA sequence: TGTGCCAGCACCAGAGGGGGCGCGGGGGATGAGCAGTTCTTC. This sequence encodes CASTRGGAGDEQFF.

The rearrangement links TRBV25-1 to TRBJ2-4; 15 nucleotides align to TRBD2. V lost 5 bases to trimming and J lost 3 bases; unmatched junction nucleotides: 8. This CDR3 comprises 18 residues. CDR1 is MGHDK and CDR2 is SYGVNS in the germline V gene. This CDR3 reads CASSPRTSGREDKNIQYF. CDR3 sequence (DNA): TGTGCCAGCAGTCCTAGGACTAGCGGGAGGGAAGACAAAAACATTCAGTACTTC.

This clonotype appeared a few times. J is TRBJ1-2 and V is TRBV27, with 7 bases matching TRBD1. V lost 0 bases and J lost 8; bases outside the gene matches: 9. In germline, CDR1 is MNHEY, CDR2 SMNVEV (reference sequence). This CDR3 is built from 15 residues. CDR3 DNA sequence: TGTGCCAGCAGTTTATCCCACCGGGACAGTTTGGGCTACACCTTC. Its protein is CASSLSHRDSLGYTF.

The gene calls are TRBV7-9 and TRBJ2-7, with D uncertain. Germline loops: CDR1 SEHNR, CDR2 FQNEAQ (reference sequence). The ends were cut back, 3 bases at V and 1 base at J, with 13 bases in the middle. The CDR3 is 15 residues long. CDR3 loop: CASSFSPETSYEQYF. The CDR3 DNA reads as TGTGCCAGCAGCTTTTCACCAGAGACTTCCTACGAGCAGTACTTC. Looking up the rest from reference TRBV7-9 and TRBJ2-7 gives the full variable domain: DTGVSQNPRHKITKRGQNVTFRCDPISEHNRLYWYRQTLGQGPEFLTYFQNEAQLEKSRLLSDRFSAERPKGSFSTLEIQRTEQGDSAMYLCASSFSPETSYEQYFGPGTRLTVT.

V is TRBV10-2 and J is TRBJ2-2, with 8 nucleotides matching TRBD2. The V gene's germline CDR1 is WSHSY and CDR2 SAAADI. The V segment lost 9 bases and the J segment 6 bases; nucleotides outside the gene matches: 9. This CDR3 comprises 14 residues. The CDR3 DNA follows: TGCGCCAGTGGACAAAACGGGGGGGCCGGGGAGCTGTTTTTT. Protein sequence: CASGQNGGAGELFF.

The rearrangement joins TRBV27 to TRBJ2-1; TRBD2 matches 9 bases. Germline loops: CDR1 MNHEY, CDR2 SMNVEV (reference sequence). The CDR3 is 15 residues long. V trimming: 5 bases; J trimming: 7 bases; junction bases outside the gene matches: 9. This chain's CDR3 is CASSILAGHLNEQFF. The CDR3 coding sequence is TGTGCCAGCAGTATCCTAGCGGGGCACTTGAATGAGCAGTTCTTC.

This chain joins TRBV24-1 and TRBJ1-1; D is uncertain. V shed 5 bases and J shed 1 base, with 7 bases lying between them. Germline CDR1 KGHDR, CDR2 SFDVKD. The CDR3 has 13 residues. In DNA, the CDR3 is TGTGCCACCAGTGCGACAAGGAACACTGAAGCTTTCTTT. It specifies CATSATRNTEAFF.

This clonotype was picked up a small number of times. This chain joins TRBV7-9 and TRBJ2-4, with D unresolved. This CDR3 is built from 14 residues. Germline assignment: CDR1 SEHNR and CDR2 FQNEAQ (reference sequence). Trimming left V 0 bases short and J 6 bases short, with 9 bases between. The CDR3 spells CASSLAVYPNIQYF. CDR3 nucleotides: TGTGCCAGCAGCTTAGCGGTGTACCCAAACATTCAGTACTTC.